This T cell receptor (beta chain) was captured by sequencing in a study of CD8+ T cells in alopecia areata. Study results and limitations: Scalp sequencing also captures normal skin's resident alphabeta T cells.

In regard to this clone: Its antigen is not identified.

RNA, once extracted, was reverse transcribed into cDNA for use as the sequencing template. Sequencing used immunoSEQ multiplex PCR; TCRdb keeps in-frame clones, though not all of them. The repertoire consists of 150,000 to 190,000 clones, with 45% to 60% occurring once and the leading ten covering approximately 19%. The source of this sequence is a human donor with alopecia areata. The source material was CD8+ T cells sorted from blood, sampled at week 0.

CDR3 in DNA: TGTGCCAGCAGTTTTTCGGGGACAGGCGGCTACACCTTC. It encodes CASSFSGTGGYTF. The chain recombines TRBV6-5 with TRBJ1-2, with 8 bases that match TRBD1. Looked up from germline, CDR1 is MNHEY and CDR2 is SVGAGI. CDR3 length: 13 amino acids. V was pared by 4 bases and J by 8 bases, with 6 bases of the junction left unmatched.